This is a list of T cell receptor beta chains from one sample in a study of beta chain features in type 1 diabetes. Generated by immunoSEQ multiplex PCR, the TCRdb table keeps only in-frame clones and is missing some. The data contain approximately 240,000 clones, around 16% of them singletons. The sequenced sample was naive CD4+ T cells from blood. These receptors all come from a man aged 25-45 years with type 1 diabetes. Both conserved end residues are part of each CDR3. Each record gives: clone size, J gene, V gene, D gene, CDR3 protein, CDR3 DNA. The D gene is left open where the match is weak. The listing skips clone size in some rows; elsewhere it reads once, few, many or a size class.

.	TRBJ2-1	TRBV5-1	TRBD2	CASSLFLAGGNEQFF	TGCGCCAGCAGCTTGTTTCTAGCGGGAGGCAATGAGCAGTTCTTC
.	TRBJ2-3	TRBV29-1	TRBD2	CSVTQREMSTDTQYF	TGCAGCGTCACCCAGCGGGAGATGAGCACAGATACGCAGTATTTT
few	TRBJ2-5	TRBV15	.	CATSRVYGETQYF	TGTGCCACCAGCAGAGTCTACGGGGAGACCCAGTACTTC
few	TRBJ2-3	TRBV18	TRBD2	CASSRLAAATDTQYF	TGTGCCAGCTCACGACTAGCGGCCGCCACAGATACGCAGTATTTT
few	TRBJ1-2	TRBV9	.	CASSGSYGYTF	TGTGCCAGCAGCGGTAGTTATGGCTACACCTTC
.	TRBJ1-2	TRBV30	.	CAWSVSRTGYTF	TGTGCCTGGAGTGTATCCCGGACTGGCTACACCTTC
.	TRBJ2-3	TRBV4-3	TRBD2	CASSQASEREGIRGDTQYF	TGCGCCAGCAGCCAAGCTTCGGAGCGGGAGGGTATTCGAGGAGATACGCAGTATTTT
few	TRBJ2-1	TRBV9	.	CASSLGLAEQFF	TGTGCCAGCAGCCTCGGACTCGCGGAGCAGTTCTTC
.	TRBJ2-7	TRBV18	TRBD1	CASSPPEDRGGEQYF	TGTGCCAGCTCACCACCGGAGGACAGGGGTGGTGAGCAGTACTTC
.	TRBJ2-5	TRBV7-9	.	CASSFRDQETQYF	TGTGCCAGCAGCTTCCGGGACCAAGAGACCCAGTACTTC
few	TRBJ2-7	TRBV2	.	CASRGDGLYYEQYF	TGTGCCAGCAGGGGGGACGGATTGTACTACGAGCAGTACTTC
.	TRBJ1-1	TRBV9	.	CASSASVTEAFF	TGTGCCAGCAGCGCGTCGGTCACTGAAGCTTTCTTT
.	TRBJ1-1	TRBV9	.	CASKGNTEAFF	TGTGCCAGCAAGGGGAACACTGAAGCTTTCTTT
few	TRBJ2-1	TRBV27	.	CASSLSSGLVYNEQFF	TGTGCCAGCAGTTTATCATCTGGACTCGTTTACAATGAGCAGTTCTTC
few	TRBJ2-5	TRBV7-2	.	CASSLFSEDFQETQYF	TGTGCCAGCAGCTTATTCTCGGAAGACTTTCAAGAGACCCAGTACTTC
few	TRBJ2-7	TRBV23-1	.	CASSQSAGTYEQYF	TGCGCCAGCAGTCAATCAGCAGGGACCTACGAGCAGTACTTC
few	TRBJ2-7	TRBV5-4	TRBD2	CASSPGLAVYEQYF	TGTGCCAGCAGCCCGGGACTAGCGGTATACGAGCAGTACTTC
few	TRBJ2-7	TRBV30	TRBD1	CAWSPGQGAYEQYF	TGTGCCTGGAGTCCGGGACAGGGGGCCTACGAGCAGTACTTC
.	TRBJ2-5	TRBV29-1	TRBD1	CSADLLDRAGETQYF	TGCAGCGCAGACCTGCTCGACAGGGCGGGAGAGACCCAGTACTTC
.	TRBJ2-3	TRBV27	.	CASSLRGADTQYF	TGTGCCAGCAGTTTACGAGGGGCAGATACGCAGTATTTT
.	TRBJ1-5	TRBV2	TRBD1	CASSARTGASNQPQHF	TGTGCCAGCAGTGCTCGGACAGGGGCGTCGAATCAGCCCCAGCATTTT
few	TRBJ1-1	TRBV7-9	.	CASRHPTPANTEAFF	TGTGCCAGCAGACACCCCACACCCGCGAACACTGAAGCTTTCTTT
few	TRBJ2-1	TRBV15	.	CATSRDARGEQFF	TGTGCCACCAGCAGAGATGCCAGGGGTGAGCAGTTCTTC
.	TRBJ1-5	TRBV7-9	.	CASSLDLRDRGLPQHF	TGTGCCAGCAGCTTAGACCTCCGGGACCGAGGCCTCCCCCAGCATTTT
few	TRBJ2-1	TRBV30	.	CAWRGTLGNEQFF	TGTGCCTGGAGGGGTACCCTAGGGAATGAGCAGTTCTTC
few	TRBJ2-1	TRBV15	.	CATRGTDNEQFF	TGTGCCACCAGGGGTACGGACAATGAGCAGTTCTTC
.	TRBJ1-2	TRBV5-4	TRBD1	CASSPGTATNYGYTF	TGTGCCAGCAGCCCGGGGACAGCCACTAACTATGGCTACACCTTC
.	TRBJ2-1	TRBV14	TRBD2	CASSRTSGSPYNEQFF	TGTGCCAGCAGCCGGACTAGCGGGAGCCCCTACAATGAGCAGTTCTTC
few	TRBJ2-5	TRBV14	.	CASSQNLQETQYF	TGTGCCAGCAGCCAGAACCTTCAAGAGACCCAGTACTTC
.	TRBJ2-5	TRBV7-6	.	CASSPVGSETQYF	TGTGCCAGCAGCCCCGTGGGGTCGGAGACCCAGTACTTC